This T cell receptor beta chain was obtained from a study of CD8 T cells in ankylosing spondylitis. General study points: Disease-linked clones displayed a CD8+ phenotype and appeared relatively rarely in peripheral blood. Characteristic of ankylosing spondylitis blood, it appeared, was a TCR beta motif comprising roughly eight highly homologous variants.

Trimming removed 3 bases from V and 0 bases from J, with 13 bases in between. The CDR3 has 16 amino acids. The germline V gene encodes CDR1 KGHSH and CDR2 LQKENI. By quantitative 5'-RACE with molecular barcodes, the TCR beta libraries were made. Via MiXCR, TCRdb re-called the 5' RACE reads, giving one row per CDR3 protein. The sample lists more than 500,000 distinct CDR3 sequences, roughly 5.2% occurring once. Comment on this clonotype: Its target is unknown.

The specimen sequenced was blood, either unsorted or a sorted T cell fraction (not recorded which). The chain has TRBV18 and TRBJ2-3; D is perhaps TRBD1 (6 bases). This TCR was sampled from a male donor with ankylosing spondylitis. In DNA, the CDR3 is TGTGCCAGCTCACCCAAGCCGGGACAAAGCACAGATACGCAGTATTTT. This translates into CASSPKPGQSTDTQYF.